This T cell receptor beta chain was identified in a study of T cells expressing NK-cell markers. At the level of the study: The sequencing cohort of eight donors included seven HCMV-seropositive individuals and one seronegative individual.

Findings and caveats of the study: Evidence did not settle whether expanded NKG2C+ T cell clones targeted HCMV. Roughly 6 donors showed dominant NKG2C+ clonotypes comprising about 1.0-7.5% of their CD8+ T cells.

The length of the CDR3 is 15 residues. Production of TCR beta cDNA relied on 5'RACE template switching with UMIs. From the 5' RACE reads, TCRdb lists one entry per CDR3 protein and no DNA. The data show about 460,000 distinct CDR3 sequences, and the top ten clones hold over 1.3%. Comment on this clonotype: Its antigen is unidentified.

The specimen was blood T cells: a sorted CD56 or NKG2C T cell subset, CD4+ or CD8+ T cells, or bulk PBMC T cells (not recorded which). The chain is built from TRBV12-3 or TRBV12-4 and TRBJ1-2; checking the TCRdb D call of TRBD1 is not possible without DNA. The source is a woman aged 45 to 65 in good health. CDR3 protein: CASSRGGSPNYGYTF.